The TCR beta chain under discussion was sequenced for a study of T-cell reconstitution after alpha-beta-depleted transplantation in children. Findings and limits, study-wide: Several hundred expanded graft clones reportedly supplied alpha-beta T cells about two months after transplant.

This clonotype has a handful of counts. Antigen: not known. The CDR3 totals 15 residues. After removal of 4 bases from V and 6 bases from J, the junction contained 10 bases not matched to a gene. Germline CDR1 reads SGHRS; CDR2 reads YFSETQ. It was with unique molecular identifiers that the TCRbeta library was prepared. TCRdb processed the PCR reads anew with MiXCR; each CDR3 protein has one entry. The repertoire holds 200,000 to 300,000 distinct CDR3 sequences, more than 20% seen once, with around 4.8% in the top ten. The sequence was collected from a female patient aged 2-9 years who had a stem cell transplant for congenital amegakaryocytic thrombocytopenia, so the T cells may come from the graft donor. The specimen comprised PBMCs, mostly from graft donor cells, sampled 360 days after TCRalphabeta/CD19-depleted stem cell transplant. The rearrangement links TRBV5-1 to TRBJ1-1, with 9 positions matching TRBD1. CDR3 sequence: CASSDPGQGKAEAFF. The CDR3 region has the DNA TGCGCCAGCAGCGATCCGGGACAGGGTAAAGCTGAAGCTTTCTTT.